Listed here is a single TCR beta chain. Its antigen is unidentified. This specimen belongs to a study of shared clonotypes between healthy human individuals. The overall study: Participating donors consisted of a couple of women and a few men aged 18 to 49. Study-wide results and caveats: Apart from blood, nothing was sampled; tissue repertoires likely differ.

Every unsorted PBMC PCR replicate was loaded with 300 ng DNA, 25,000 to 30,000 T cell genomes. Profiled with immunoSEQ multiplex PCR; TCRdb holds only in-frame clones, not every one. Of about 470,000 clones in the sample, about 76% were seen once. This CDR3 has 13 residues. After removal of 2 bases from V and 9 bases from J, the junction contained 4 bases not matched to a gene. Germline V CDR1 and CDR2: MNHNS, SASEGT. V usage is TRBV6-1 and J usage is TRBJ2-1, with 7 bases fitting TRBD2. The sequence was obtained from a middle-aged woman in good health. Some clones in this sample may be carry-over from other donors' samples. Material: PBMCs. Written as DNA, the CDR3 is TGTGCCAGCAGTGAAAGGCGGGAGACTGAGCAGTTCTTC. Amino acids: CASSERRETEQFF.